The TCR beta chain described here comes from a study of CD8+CD57+ T cells in acquired aplastic anemia. Genomic DNA acted as the template from which TCR beta VDJ combination and CDR3 sequence profiling were carried out. TCRdb re-called the reads through MiXCR, storing one row per CDR3 protein. The repertoire holds some 130,000 distinct CDR3 sequences, roughly 50% seen once, with 2.5% in the top ten. The CDR3 has 14 amino acids. The V end lost 0 bases, the J end lost 1 base, and 8 bases lay between the germline ends. Germline V gives CDR1 DFQATT, CDR2 SNEGSKA (reference sequence). The origin of this receptor is a human donor in good health, serving as a control. The chain has TRBV20-1 and TRBJ2-3; no clear D. Sequencing was done on a sample of sorted CD4+, CD8+, or CD8+CD57+ T cells (not recorded which) from PBMCs. CDR3 sequence reads: CSAREGWRTDTQYF. The CDR3 DNA reads TGCAGTGCTAGAGAGGGGTGGCGCACAGATACGCAGTATTTT.